Listed below are T cell receptor beta chains from one sample, sequenced in a study of shared clonotypes between healthy human individuals. The data were produced by immunoSEQ multiplex PCR, yet TCRdb's version contains in-frame clones alone and is incomplete. The sample contains some 1 million clones, around 75% of which appear only once. The material sequenced was memory CD4+ T cells sorted from blood. The receptors were gathered from a man aged 18 to 29 in good health. CDR3s include the opening cysteine and the closing phenylalanine or tryptophan.

>TRBJ2-3|TRBV5-6
CASSLRSGGDTQYF
>TRBJ2-7|TRBV6-1
CASSDRQAGYEQYF
>TRBJ2-1|TRBV9
CASSPQAGGPVYEQFF
>TRBJ2-1|TRBV2
CASSESTAWGEQFF
>-|TRBV30
CAWSEQGMGDEQYF
>TRBJ2-3|TRBV2
CASRRLARTDTQYF
>TRBJ1-2|TRBV6-6
CASSYGGGYTF
>TRBJ1-2|TRBV27
CASSFDRGPPLLYGYTF
>TRBJ2-3|TRBV10-2
CASKQADLTDTQYF
>TRBJ2-3|TRBV5-1
CASSLGVAEDTQYF
>TRBJ2-2|TRBV9
CASSVGSTGELFF
>TRBJ2-6|TRBV6-7
CASRVQGTATLLSGANVLTF
>TRBJ2-3|TRBV14
CASSQELAGSTDTQYF
>TRBJ2-6|TRBV7-9
CASSFRGPGANVLTF
>TRBJ2-3|TRBV25-1
CASSAGGTVRTDTQYF
>TRBJ1-3|TRBV27
CASRDQGGGNTIYF
>TRBJ1-1|TRBV7-9
CASSLGPGQLNTEAFF
>TRBJ1-2|TRBV4-1
CASSQDGGAYGYTF
>TRBJ2-1|TRBV11-2
CASSLESVGSSYNEQFF
>TRBJ1-1|TRBV10-3
CAISSPAPNTEAFF
>TRBJ2-7|TRBV7-9
CASSLVGTSGSPYEQYF
>TRBJ2-3|TRBV2
CASSQRGGSVGDTQYF
>TRBJ2-7|TRBV2
CASIPGEETYEQYF
>TRBJ1-4|TRBV5-4
CASSWDRGDEKLFF
>TRBJ2-7|TRBV2
CASSADGRRIYEQYF
>TRBJ2-2|TRBV5-1
CASSLAVTGELFF
>TRBJ1-1|TRBV6-5
CASSYGWGRNTEAFF
>TRBJ2-7|TRBV2
CASRASGIGSHEQYF
>TRBJ2-3|TRBV5-1
CASSLATASGGEDTQYF
>TRBJ2-7|TRBV5-6
CASSLGQGGYEQYF
>TRBJ1-3|TRBV7-6
CASSPGHSWGGNTIYF
>TRBJ2-7|TRBV19
CASSIEKRSLRTESYEQYF
>TRBJ2-5|TRBV30
CAWSVSGAGETQYF
>TRBJ2-1|TRBV11-3
CASSLSRGPNNEQFF
>TRBJ2-7|TRBV29-1
CSVSAGGPYEQYF
>TRBJ1-2|TRBV5-6
CASSSRDRPYYGYTF
>TRBJ2-3|TRBV28
CASSRAGTSGTDTQYF
>TRBJ1-1|TRBV5-1
CASSLGQGANTEAFF
>TRBJ1-1|TRBV5-1
CASSRGQNMNTEAFF
>TRBJ2-3|TRBV10-3
CAISPIAGSADTQYF
>TRBJ2-3|TRBV2
CASSQLAGGADTQYF
>TRBJ1-1|TRBV29-1
CSVVGQPNTEAFF